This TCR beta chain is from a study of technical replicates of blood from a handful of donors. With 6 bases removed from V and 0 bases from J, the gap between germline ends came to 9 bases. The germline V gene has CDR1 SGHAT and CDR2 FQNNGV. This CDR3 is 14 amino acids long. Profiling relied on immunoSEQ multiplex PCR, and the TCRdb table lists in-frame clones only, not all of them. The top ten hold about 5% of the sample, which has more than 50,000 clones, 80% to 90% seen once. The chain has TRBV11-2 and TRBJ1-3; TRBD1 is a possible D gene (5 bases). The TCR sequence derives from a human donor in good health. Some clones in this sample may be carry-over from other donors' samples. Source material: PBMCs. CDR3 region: CASRRQNSGNTIYF. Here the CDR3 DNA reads TGTGCCAGCAGAAGACAGAACTCTGGAAACACCATATATTTT.